This T cell receptor beta chain was sequenced for a study of Graves' ophthalmopathy and Graves' hyperthyroidism. RNA transcripts served as template for amplifying TCR beta CDR3 sequences. The first-round RT-PCR employed HTBI primers together with the Qiagen OneStep RT-PCR kit. A multiplex PCR was then performed as the second round. TCRdb reprocessed the multiplex PCR reads via MiXCR and lists one record per CDR3 protein. The data hold approximately 380,000 distinct CDR3 sequences, with 21% observed a single time. This clonotype occurred many times. The germline CDR1 and CDR2 sequences are MNHEY and SMNVEV (reference sequence). The CDR3 has 13 residues. V lost 0 bases and J lost 6, with 6 bases in between. Hyperthyroidism showing no ophthalmopathy within 18 months of follow-up was stable. Participants with hyperthyroidism, aged 18 to 65, were newly diagnosed with under 2 months' duration. Physicians reached a diagnosis by relying on clinical symptoms, serum thyroxine, TRAb, thyroid ultrasound and orbital computed tomography.

The chain combines TRBV27 with TRBJ1-5; maybe TRBD1 (5 bases). This clonotype was sampled from a woman between 18 and 29 years old with stable Graves' hyperthyroidism. Sequencing input: peripheral blood. CDR3 in amino acids: CASSLSGVQPQHF. In DNA form, the CDR3 reads TGTGCCAGCAGTTTATCAGGGGTTCAGCCCCAGCATTTT.